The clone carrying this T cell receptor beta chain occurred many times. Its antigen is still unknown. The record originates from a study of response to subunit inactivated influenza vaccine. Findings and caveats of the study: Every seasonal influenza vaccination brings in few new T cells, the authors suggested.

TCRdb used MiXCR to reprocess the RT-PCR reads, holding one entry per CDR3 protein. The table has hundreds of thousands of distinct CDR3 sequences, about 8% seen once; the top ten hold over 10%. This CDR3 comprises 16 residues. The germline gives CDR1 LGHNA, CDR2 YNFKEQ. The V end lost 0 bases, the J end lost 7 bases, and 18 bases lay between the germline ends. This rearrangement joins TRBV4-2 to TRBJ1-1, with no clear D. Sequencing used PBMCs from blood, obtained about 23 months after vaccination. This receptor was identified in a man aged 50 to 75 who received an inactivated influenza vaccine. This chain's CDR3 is CASSQEWVGGPFEAFF. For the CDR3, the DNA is TGTGCCAGCAGCCAAGAATGGGTTGGAGGCCCATTTGAAGCTTTCTTT.